Following are 28 T cell receptor beta chains from one sample sequenced in a study of blood T cell repertoires in COVID-19. Method: immunoSEQ multiplex PCR; TCRdb's copy keeps in-frame clones and lacks some. The sample yields fewer than 250,000 clones, over 80% seen once. The specimen sequenced was peripheral blood. The receptor source for this set is an older woman with active or convalescent COVID-19.

This clone was seen a few times. V gene TRBV5-1 combines with J gene TRBJ2-7; 14 nucleotides match TRBD2. This CDR3 has 18 residues. Trimming cost V 4 bases and J 4 bases; bases outside gene matches: 13. The germline V gene has CDR1 SGHRS and CDR2 YFSETQ. CDR3 amino acids: CASSDGLAGGRKEYEQYF. The CDR3 DNA reads as TGCGCCAGCAGCGACGGACTAGCGGGAGGACGAAAGGAATACGAGCAGTACTTC.

The rearrangement links TRBV5-1 to TRBJ2-3; D possibly corresponds to TRBD2 (6 bases). Trimming cost V 2 bases and J 2 bases, with 9 bases left between them. CDR3 length: 14 amino acids. Germline V gene lookup returns CDR1 SGHRS and CDR2 YFSETQ. For the CDR3, the DNA is TGCGCCAGCAGCTTTGGGACTTTCACAGATACGCAGTATTTT. The encoded protein is CASSFGTFTDTQYF.

V usage is TRBV9 and J usage is TRBJ1-1; TRBD1 might be the D (6 bases). The CDR3 has 15 amino acids. V dropped 3 bases and J dropped 2 bases, with 14 bases sitting between them. CDR1 SGDLS and CDR2 YYNGEE come from the germline V gene. Here the CDR3 reads CASSGPTGPNTEAFF. DNA for the CDR3: TGTGCCAGCAGCGGCCCGACAGGACCCAACACTGAAGCTTTCTTT.

CDR3 in amino acids: CASSGGQGRNEQFF. CDR3 sequence (DNA): TGTGCCAGCAGTGGTGGACAGGGGCGCAATGAGCAGTTCTTC. The chain combines TRBV2 with TRBJ2-1; the match to TRBD1 covers 9 bases. The CDR3 is made up of 14 amino acids. CDR1 and CDR2 (germline): SNHLY, FYNNEI. J gave up 6 bases and V 4 bases, and 4 bases lay outside the gene matches. The full variable domain, completed using reference TRBV2 and TRBJ2-1, is EPEVTQTPSHQVTQMGQEVILRCVPISNHLYFYWYRQILGQKVEFLVSFYNNEISEKSEIFDDQFSVERPDGSNFTLKIRSTKLEDSAMYFCASSGGQGRNEQFFGPGTRLTVL.

The chain has TRBV5-1 and TRBJ2-3, with TRBD1 as a possible D gene (6 bases). The CDR3 extends over 15 amino acids. Trimming took 0 bases from V and 3 from J, leaving 11 bases between them. The germline V gene has CDR1 SGHRS and CDR2 YFSETQ. CDR3 region: CASSLGQALTDTQYF. CDR3 sequence (DNA): TGCGCCAGCAGCTTGGGACAGGCCTTGACAGATACGCAGTATTTT.

The V gene is TRBV24-1, the J gene TRBJ2-1; 11 bases fit TRBD2. Per germline, CDR1 KGHDR and CDR2 SFDVKD. The CDR3 runs 18 residues. V gave up 1 base and J gave up 0 bases; unmatched junction bases: 4. The chain's CDR3 is CATSDFLTSGNSYNEQFF. CDR3 bases: TGTGCCACCAGTGATTTCCTGACTAGCGGGAACTCCTACAATGAGCAGTTCTTC.

The V gene is TRBV18, the J gene TRBJ2-1; TRBD2 might be the D (5 bases). The ends were cut back, 2 bases at V and 4 bases at J, with 6 bases in the middle. Germline V gives CDR1 KGHSH, CDR2 LQKENI. This CDR3 is built from 13 residues. DNA of the CDR3: TGTGCCAGCTCACCAGAGGGTTACAATGAGCAGTTCTTC. Encoded protein: CASSPEGYNEQFF.

The chain has TRBV7-6 and TRBJ1-1; tentative D call: TRBD1 (6 bases). The germline gives CDR1 SGHVS, CDR2 FNYEAQ. This CDR3 is built from 15 residues. Trimming stripped 5 bases from V and 0 bases from J, with 13 bases between. The CDR3 nucleotides are TGTGCCAGCAGCAGGGACGGGACAATGAACACTGAAGCTTTCTTT. Amino acids: CASSRDGTMNTEAFF.

The J gene is TRBJ1-1, the V gene TRBV11-3; unclear D gene. The length of the CDR3 is 12 residues. Trimming took off 1 base at V and 4 bases at J, with 4 bases between the two ends. The germline CDR1 and CDR2 sequences are SGHNT and YENEEA. DNA for the CDR3: TGTGCCAGCAGCTTAGCAGGCACTGAAGCTTTCTTT. Its translation: CASSLAGTEAFF.

This clone has just one count. The V call is TRBV6-5, the J call TRBJ1-2; 10 nucleotides line up with TRBD1. Germline CDR1 reads MNHEY; CDR2 reads SVGAGI. The CDR3 extends over 13 amino acids. The ends lost 5 bases at V and 7 bases at J; junction bases unmatched: 4. CDR3: CASSPDRGLGYTF. The CDR3 nucleotides are TGTGCCAGCAGTCCCGACAGGGGGCTTGGCTACACCTTC.

This chain connects TRBV25-1 to TRBJ2-5, with 11 bases fitting TRBD1. Per germline, CDR1 MGHDK and CDR2 SYGVNS. The CDR3 totals 16 residues. Unmatched junction bases numbered 7, after V lost 5 bases and J lost 2 bases. CDR3 nucleotide sequence: TGTGCCAGCAGTCACCCCGGGACAGGGGGGCAAGAGACCCAGTACTTC. It is translated as CASSHPGTGGQETQYF. The complete variable domain, with remaining parts taken from reference TRBV25-1 and TRBJ2-5, reads EADIYQTPRYLVIGTGKKITLECSQTMGHDKMYWYQQDPGMELHLIHYSYGVNSTEKGDLSSESTVSRIRTEHFPLTLESARPSHTSQYLCASSHPGTGGQETQYFGPGTRLLVL.

V gene TRBV7-3 combines with J gene TRBJ1-6; D unclear. The length of the CDR3 is 14 residues. Germline V gives CDR1 SGHTA, CDR2 FQGTGA. Trimming shortened V by 4 bases and J by 10 bases, and 14 bases separated the two germline ends. The CDR3 protein is CASSSGPQRSPLHF. The CDR3 coding sequence is TGTGCCAGCAGCTCTGGGCCCCAGCGGTCACCCCTCCACTTT.

This chain links TRBV5-1 with TRBJ2-1, with 15 bases lining up with TRBD2. Trimming removed 4 bases from V and 8 bases from J; junction bases left unmatched: 4. CDR1 and CDR2 from the germline V gene are SGHRS and YFSETQ. The CDR3 spans 15 residues. CDR3 DNA: TGCGCCAGCAGCCAGGGACTAGCGGGAGGATATGAGCAGTTCTTC. As protein: CASSQGLAGGYEQFF.

This clone has just a few counts. This chain uses TRBV29-1 with TRBJ1-4; D gene uncertain. The CDR3 spans 11 residues. The germline V and J ends were trimmed by 6 bases and 8 bases, with 10 bases remaining between them. Germline V gene data show CDR1 as SQVTM and CDR2 as ANQGSEA. Here the CDR3 reads CSVRLGEKLFF. CDR3 DNA: TGCAGCGTCCGACTCGGGGAAAAACTGTTTTTT.

Notes on this clone: The sample contains more than one DNA sequence encoding this CDR3. The CDR3 DNA sequence: TGTGCCACTTCGTCCGTTCGGGGGGAGACCCAGTACTTC. Amino acids: CATSSVRGETQYF. This chain uses TRBV10-3 with TRBJ2-5, with D maybe TRBD2 (6 bases). This CDR3 is 13 amino acids long. Germline lookup yields CDR1 ENHRY and CDR2 SYGVKD. Trimming shortened V by 10 bases and J by 5 bases, and 17 bases separated the two germline ends.

This rearrangement joins TRBV7-6 to TRBJ2-1; 8 nucleotides match TRBD2. After removal of 1 base from V and 4 bases from J, the junction contained 6 bases not matched to a gene. CDR1 SGHVS and CDR2 FNYEAQ come from the germline V gene. The CDR3 contains 16 residues. CDR3 DNA: TGTGCCAGCAGCTTAGAGTCAGCGGGGGTTTACAATGAGCAGTTCTTC. Translated, it gives CASSLESAGVYNEQFF.

This clone was found many times. The genes are TRBV4-1 and TRBJ2-7; 9 nucleotides align to TRBD1. The J segment lost 13 bases and the V segment lost 4 bases, leaving 26 bases of the junction unmatched. Germline V gene sequence: CDR1 MGHRA, CDR2 YSYEKL. The CDR3 is 18 amino acids. The CDR3 region has the DNA TGCGCCAGCAGCCTACTACCCGTAACCGGGACAGGGACCGAGGAATTATACGTC. Protein sequence: CASSLLPVTGTGTEELYV.

The V and J genes are TRBV28 and TRBJ1-5, with a possible D match to TRBD1 (5 bases). CDR1 is MDHEN, CDR2 SYDVKM, per germline. Trimming took off 10 bases at V and 2 bases at J, with 9 bases between the two ends. This CDR3 region has 12 residues. The CDR3 region is CAIAGGNQPQHF. The CDR3 coding sequence is TGTGCCATCGCGGGGGGCAATCAGCCCCAGCATTTT.

This clone was seen only a few times. The gene calls are TRBV27 and TRBJ2-7; no clear D. Per germline, CDR1 MNHEY and CDR2 SMNVEV (reference sequence). The CDR3 extends over 12 amino acids. The V end was cut by 10 bases, the J end by 0 bases, with 10 bases between. CDR3 in DNA: TGTGCCACACGACATAGCTCCTACGAGCAGTACTTC. It specifies CATRHSSYEQYF.

V usage is TRBV7-2 and J usage is TRBJ1-4; 8 nucleotides agree with TRBD1. CDR1 and CDR2 from the germline V gene are SGHTA and FQGNSA. V was pared by 5 bases and J by 2 bases, with 4 bases of the junction left unmatched. CDR3 length: 15 amino acids. CDR3 nucleotide sequence: TGTGCCAGCAGCACTCAGGGGGCCACTAATGAAAAACTGTTTTTT. Encoded protein: CASSTQGATNEKLFF.

V gene TRBV13 combines with J gene TRBJ2-1; 7 bases map to TRBD1. Germline lookup yields CDR1 PRHDT and CDR2 FYEKMQ (reference sequence). V was clipped by 2 bases and J by 7 bases; unmatched bases: 5. The CDR3 sequence is 14 residues long. In DNA form, the CDR3 reads TGTGCCAGCAGCTTAAGGGGGCGCCGAAATGAGCAGTTCTTC. This sequence encodes CASSLRGRRNEQFF.

The genes are TRBV7-2 and TRBJ2-3, with a tentative D call TRBD2 (5 bases). This CDR3 spans 15 amino acids. The V gene lost 5 bases and the J gene lost 0 bases, with 12 bases spanning the gap. Germline CDR1 is SGHTA and CDR2 is FQGNSA. CDR3 region: CASSNEGKSTDTQYF. The CDR3 bases are TGTGCCAGCAGCAACGAGGGCAAGAGCACAGATACGCAGTATTTT.

V gene TRBV24-1 combines with J gene TRBJ1-2; 9 positions agree with TRBD1. The germline gives CDR1 KGHDR, CDR2 SFDVKD. Trimming removed 3 bases from V and 0 bases from J; junction bases left unmatched: 10. This CDR3 is built from 18 residues. The CDR3: CATSDTPGQGKANYGYTF. Written as DNA, the CDR3 is TGTGCCACCAGTGATACGCCGGGACAGGGAAAAGCTAACTATGGCTACACCTTC.

The rearrangement links TRBV6-2 or TRBV6-3 to TRBJ2-6, with 9 nucleotides matching TRBD1. CDR1 is MNHEY, CDR2 SVGEGT, per germline. J gave up 4 bases and V 2 bases, and 6 bases lay outside the gene matches. This CDR3 contains 17 residues. CDR3 DNA sequence: TGTGCCAGCAGTTACCCGTACAGGGGGCCAGGGGCCAACGTCCTGACTTTC. As protein: CASSYPYRGPGANVLTF.

V usage is TRBV10-3 and J usage is TRBJ1-4; TRBD1 is a possible D gene (5 bases). This CDR3 has 13 residues. Deletions cut 7 bases from V and 4 bases from J, with 10 bases between. CDR1 and CDR2 from the germline V gene are ENHRY and SYGVKD. The CDR3, as DNA: TGTGCCATCAATTCAGGGAATAATGAAAAACTGTTTTTT. Translation: CAINSGNNEKLFF.

In DNA form, the CDR3 reads TGCGCCAGCAGCTCCCGCCGGGGGGACAATGAGCAGTTCTTC. Residues: CASSSRRGDNEQFF. The V gene is TRBV5-1, the J gene TRBJ2-1; the match to TRBD2 covers 7 bases. Germline loops: CDR1 SGHRS, CDR2 YFSETQ. The CDR3 spans 14 residues. Germline trimming cut 3 bases from V and 5 bases from J; bases unmatched to any gene: 5.

The chain uses TRBV5-1 and TRBJ2-6; 7 nucleotides match TRBD1. CDR3 length: 17 amino acids. V lost 0 bases to trimming and J lost 0 bases; unmatched junction nucleotides: 3. CDR1 is SGHRS and CDR2 is YFSETQ in the germline V gene. CDR3 sequence (DNA): TGCGCCAGCAGCTTGGGAGCAGGGGGCTCTGGGGCCAACGTCCTGACTTTC. Protein product: CASSLGAGGSGANVLTF.

This clone was counted many times. This chain connects TRBV2 to TRBJ2-2; the D gene is possibly TRBD1 (5 bases). Trimming shortened V by 6 bases and J by 4 bases, and 12 bases separated the two germline ends. Germline CDR1 is SNHLY and CDR2 is FYNNEI. The CDR3 is 14 residues long. CDR3 in DNA: TGTGCCAGCAGACAGGACGTAGGCACCGGGGAGCTGTTTTTT. Translated: CASRQDVGTGELFF.